These 23 T cell receptor beta chains were sequenced from one sample in a study of blood T cell repertoires in COVID-19. The protocol was immunoSEQ multiplex PCR, while the TCRdb copy is restricted to in-frame clones and leaves out a portion. In the table there are about 140,000 clones, about four fifths of which are singletons. The sample consisted of peripheral blood. The source is a woman aged 55-70 years with acute or convalescent COVID-19.

The V call is TRBV28, the J call TRBJ1-5; D not resolved. Trimming took 2 bases from V and 2 from J, leaving 13 bases between them. This CDR3 has 16 residues. Germline values: CDR1 MDHEN, CDR2 SYDVKM. CDR3 residues: CASSLVSAMGNQPQHF. CDR3 in DNA: TGTGCCAGCAGTTTAGTTTCCGCTATGGGCAATCAGCCCCAGCATTTT.

The J gene is TRBJ2-1, the V gene TRBV29-1, with D tentatively TRBD2 (6 bases). CDR1 SQVTM and CDR2 ANQGSEA come from the germline V gene. Trimming shortened V by 6 bases and J by 7 bases, and 19 bases separated the two germline ends. This CDR3 spans 14 amino acids. The CDR3: CSVEPSEGLNEQFF. The DNA for the CDR3 is TGCAGCGTGGAGCCTAGCGAAGGTCTTAATGAGCAGTTCTTC.

The chain is built from TRBV12-3 or TRBV12-4 and TRBJ1-1; D is ambiguous. V was shortened by 3 bases and J by 4 bases, with 3 bases between the two germline ends. CDR3 length equals 11 residues. The CDR3: CASSFGTEAFF. The CDR3 DNA follows: TGTGCCAGCAGTTTCGGCACTGAAGCTTTCTTT.

In its sample, this clone was seen a few times. V usage is TRBV7-9 and J usage is TRBJ2-2; 12 nucleotides align to TRBD1. This CDR3 has 19 amino acids. Germline V CDR1 and CDR2: SEHNR, FQNEAQ (reference sequence). V dropped 6 bases and J dropped 6; count of bases not matched to a gene: 17. The CDR3 coding sequence is TGTGCCAGCAGGCTTAGGAAGGGCCCGGGACAGGGGGCCGCCGGGGAGCTGTTTTTT. Translation: CASRLRKGPGQGAAGELFF.

The chain is built from TRBV19 and TRBJ1-4; tentative D call: TRBD1 (6 bases). In germline, CDR1 is LNHDA, CDR2 SQIVND (reference sequence). V dropped 4 bases and J dropped 7 bases, with 13 bases sitting between them. The CDR3 has 14 residues. CDR3 bases: TGTGCCAGTAGTAGGTCGGGGGGCGGTGAAAAACTGTTTTTT. Amino acid sequence: CASSRSGGGEKLFF.

J is TRBJ2-5 and V is TRBV10-3; 9 nucleotides align to TRBD1. Trimming cost V 10 bases and J 5 bases; bases outside gene matches: 11. Per the germline V gene, CDR1 is ENHRY and CDR2 is SYGVKD. The CDR3 is made up of 14 amino acids. The CDR3 sequence is CATRMTGGLETQYF. DNA for the CDR3: TGTGCCACCCGCATGACAGGGGGATTGGAGACCCAGTACTTC.

V usage is TRBV6-5 and J usage is TRBJ2-1; 7 bases are a match to TRBD2. CDR3 length: 15 amino acids. CDR1 is MNHEY and CDR2 is SVGAGI in the germline V gene. V lost 2 bases to trimming and J lost 2 bases; unmatched junction nucleotides: 3. The CDR3 nucleotides read TGTGCCAGCAGTTACGTCGCGGGAGCCTACAATGAGCAGTTCTTC. This translates into CASSYVAGAYNEQFF.

V and J are TRBV3-1 (or the pseudogene TRBV3-2) and TRBJ2-7; 7 bases fit TRBD1. The CDR3 sequence is 16 residues long. The germline V gene encodes CDR1 LGHDT and CDR2 YNNKEL (reference sequence). The ends lost 4 bases at V and 1 base at J; junction bases unmatched: 10. CDR3 DNA sequence: TGTGCCAGCAGCCCCTCAGGGACAGACATATCCTACGAGCAGTACTTC. Translating it yields CASSPSGTDISYEQYF.

J is TRBJ2-7 and V is TRBV14; D may be TRBD2 (6 bases). CDR3 length: 16 amino acids. Trimming cost V 0 bases and J 4 bases, with 16 bases left between them. The germline V gene encodes CDR1 SGHDN and CDR2 FVKESK. CDR3 DNA: TGTGCCAGCAGCCAAGATTCCGGGACTCCCGGTTACGAGCAGTACTTC. Amino acid sequence: CASSQDSGTPGYEQYF.

This clone was observed a single time. The chain couples TRBV5-4 to TRBJ2-1, with D possibly being TRBD2 (5 bases). In germline, CDR1 is SGHNT, CDR2 YYREEE (reference sequence). The CDR3 has 15 residues. Between the trimmed V and J ends, which lost 0 bases and 6 bases, there was a span of 13 bases. CDR3 sequence reads: CASSLETGTANEQFF. The CDR3 DNA is TGTGCCAGCAGCTTGGAGACGGGAACTGCCAATGAGCAGTTCTTC.

The chain couples TRBV30 to TRBJ1-2; no clear D gene. The germline V gene encodes CDR1 GTSNPN and CDR2 SVGIG (reference sequence). The CDR3 sequence is 13 residues long. V lost 3 bases and J lost 4, with 12 bases in between. CDR3 DNA: TGTGCCTGGAGCCCCCCGGGGATCTATGGCTACACCTTC. It codes for CAWSPPGIYGYTF.

The rearrangement links TRBV3-1 (or the pseudogene TRBV3-2) to TRBJ2-2; possibly TRBD1 for D (6 bases). The CDR3 has 16 residues. V lost 1 base and J 5 bases, leaving 14 bases between the germline ends. Germline lookup yields CDR1 LGHDT and CDR2 YNNKEL (reference sequence). For the CDR3, the DNA is TGTGCCAGCAGCCAAGCTCACAACAGGGATACCGGGGAGCTGTTTTTT. Amino acid sequence: CASSQAHNRDTGELFF.

For the CDR3, the DNA is TGTGCCACTACGACAGGGGATGAGCAGTTCTTC. Translating it yields CATTTGDEQFF. J is TRBJ2-1 and V is TRBV24-1; 8 bases align to TRBD1. Germline lookup yields CDR1 KGHDR and CDR2 SFDVKD. This CDR3 is built from 11 residues. The V and J ends lost 10 bases and 8 bases, in that order; junction bases with no gene match: 3.

V is TRBV12-5 and J is TRBJ2-1; maybe TRBD2 (5 bases). V shed 5 bases and J shed 8 bases, with 13 bases lying between them. The length of the CDR3 is 13 residues. Per germline, CDR1 LGHNT and CDR2 FRNRAP. This CDR3 reads CASGPEGRYEQFF. The CDR3 DNA reads TGTGCTAGTGGTCCCGAGGGCCGCTATGAGCAGTTCTTC.

The chain combines TRBV28 with TRBJ2-7; the match to TRBD2 covers 8 bases. This CDR3 is built from 12 residues. Per the germline V gene, CDR1 is MDHEN and CDR2 is SYDVKM. Germline trimming cut 8 bases from V and 3 bases from J; bases unmatched to any gene: 3. CDR3 DNA sequence: TGTGCCAGCCGGGGACTAGACTACGAGCAGTACTTC. Amino acids: CASRGLDYEQYF.

The J gene is TRBJ2-1, the V gene TRBV30; 7 bases align to TRBD2. J gave up 6 bases and V 4 bases, and 6 bases lay outside the gene matches. Germline V lookup: CDR1 GTSNPN, CDR2 SVGIG (reference sequence). The CDR3 is 13 residues long. CDR3 in DNA: TGTGCCTGGACGGGGGGAGTTCGCAATGAGCAGTTCTTC. Translating gives CAWTGGVRNEQFF.

A few counts support this clone. The V call is TRBV7-6, the J call TRBJ2-2; TRBD2 agrees at 13 bases. J lost 11 bases, V lost 1 base, and 7 bases had no gene match. The CDR3 is 16 amino acids. CDR1 SGHVS and CDR2 FNYEAQ come from the germline V gene. The CDR3 reads CASSLVGRLAGGELFF. CDR3 nucleotide sequence: TGTGCCAGCAGCTTAGTAGGAAGACTAGCGGGAGGAGAGCTGTTTTTT. Full variable domain (missing parts from reference TRBV7-6 and TRBJ2-2): GAGVSQSPRYKVTKRGQDVALRCDPISGHVSLYWYRQALGQGPEFLTYFNYEAQQDKSGLPNDRFSAERPEGSISTLTIQRTEQRDSAMYRCASSLVGRLAGGELFFGEGSRLTVL.

V is TRBV6-5 and J is TRBJ1-2; D ambiguous. The germline gives CDR1 MNHEY, CDR2 SVGAGI. The CDR3 sequence is 11 residues long. Trimming cost V 5 bases and J 8 bases, with 9 bases left between them. CDR3 loop: CASSPGRGYTF. The DNA for the CDR3 is TGTGCCAGCAGTCCGGGGAGGGGCTACACCTTC.

The table lists this clone with a few counts. The chain joins TRBV29-1 to TRBJ2-2; the match to TRBD1 covers 9 bases. V was clipped by 7 bases and J by 6 bases; unmatched bases: 12. The CDR3 spans 15 residues. The germline V gene encodes CDR1 SQVTM and CDR2 ANQGSEA. The CDR3 DNA is TGCAGCGCAATACAGGGGGCAGGGTTCGCCGGGGAGCTGTTTTTT. Its protein is CSAIQGAGFAGELFF.

J is TRBJ2-2 and V is TRBV10-1, with 7 bases identical to TRBD2. CDR3 length equals 15 residues. The germline V gene encodes CDR1 WNHNN and CDR2 SYGVQD (reference sequence). V was pared by 2 bases and J by 1 base, with 1 base of the junction left unmatched. The CDR3 DNA sequence: TGCGCCAGCAGTGAGGCGGGGGTGAACACCGGGGAGCTGTTTTTT. Protein: CASSEAGVNTGELFF.

The chain links TRBV4-1 to TRBJ2-1; TRBD2 aligns across 9 bases. Germline loops: CDR1 MGHRA, CDR2 YSYEKL. This CDR3 is 14 amino acids long. Trimming cost V 0 bases and J 15 bases; bases outside gene matches: 9. CDR3 coding DNA: TGCGCCAGCAGCCAAGATGGGGCGGGAGGGAATCCGTTCTTC. This gives the protein CASSQDGAGGNPFF.

This sequence joins TRBV10-1 and TRBJ2-3, with a weak D call TRBD2 (5 bases). Germline-derived CDR1 and CDR2 are WNHNN and SYGVQD (reference sequence). The CDR3 runs to 17 residues. Between the trimmed V and J ends, which lost 7 bases and 2 bases, there was a span of 22 bases. CDR3 region: CASIWWQDSSSTDTQYF. The CDR3 DNA reads TGCGCCAGCATTTGGTGGCAGGACTCTTCCTCCACAGATACGCAGTATTTT.

A single count supports this clone. DNA for the CDR3: TGTGCCAGCAGAGTTAGCGGAAGCTCCTACAATGAGCAGTTCTTC. As protein: CASRVSGSSYNEQFF. The chain recombines TRBV7-6 with TRBJ2-1; tentative D call: TRBD2 (6 bases). Germline V gives CDR1 SGHVS, CDR2 FNYEAQ. V was pared by 6 bases and J by 0 bases, with 12 bases between. The CDR3 is 15 residues long.